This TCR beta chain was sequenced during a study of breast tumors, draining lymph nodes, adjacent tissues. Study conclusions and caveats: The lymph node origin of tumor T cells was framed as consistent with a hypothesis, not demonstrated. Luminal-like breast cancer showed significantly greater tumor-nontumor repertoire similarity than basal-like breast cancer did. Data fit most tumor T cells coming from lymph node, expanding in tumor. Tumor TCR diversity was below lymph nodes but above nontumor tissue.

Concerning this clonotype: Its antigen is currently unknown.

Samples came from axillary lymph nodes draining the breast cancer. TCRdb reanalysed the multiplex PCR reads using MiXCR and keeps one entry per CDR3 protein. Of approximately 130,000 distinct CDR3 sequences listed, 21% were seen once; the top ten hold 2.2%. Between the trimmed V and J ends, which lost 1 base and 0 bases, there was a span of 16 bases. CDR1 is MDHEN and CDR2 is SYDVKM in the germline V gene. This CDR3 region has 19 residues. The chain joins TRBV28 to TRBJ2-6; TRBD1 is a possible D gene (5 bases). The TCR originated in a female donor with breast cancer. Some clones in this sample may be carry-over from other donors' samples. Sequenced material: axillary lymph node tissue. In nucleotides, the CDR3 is TGTGCCAGCAGTTTATCTGGGGCTGGGCCTCTCTCTGGGGCCAACGTCCTGACTTTC. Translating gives CASSLSGAGPLSGANVLTF.